The sequence of this TCR beta chain was determined in a study of shared clonotypes between healthy human individuals. Study results and limitations: Represented diversity (both genetic and exposure-history) was limited by the small number of donors. Larger estimated richness was generally recorded for naive subsets relative to memory subsets.

The assay ran at deep level. The method was immunoSEQ multiplex PCR; TCRdb's version includes in-frame clones alone and lacks a portion of them. The sample has some 1,600,000 clones, roughly 98% seen once. The CDR3 length is 15 residues. V was pared by 6 bases and J by 2 bases, with 3 bases of the junction left unmatched. Germline V gene sequence: CDR1 MNHNS, CDR2 SASEGT. This clone has just one count. Its target is unknown. This chain joins TRBV6-1 and TRBJ2-6, with 8 nucleotides matching TRBD1. The sample was naive CD4+ T cells sorted from blood. Subset defined: CD45RA+ positively selected. The source of this sequence is a man aged 25-45 years in good health. In DNA form, the CDR3 reads TGTGCCAGCAGGGGGACAGGTGCTGGGGCCAACGTCCTGACTTTC. Encoded protein: CASRGTGAGANVLTF.